The entry below gives a single T cell receptor beta chain sequence along with its context. This sample is part of a study of control samples from healthy donors and cancer patients. Germline assignment: CDR1 SGHRS and CDR2 YFSETQ. The CDR3 extends over 15 amino acids. V dropped 0 bases and J dropped 2; count of bases not matched to a gene: 3. Only in-frame clones appear in the TCRdb table, and some are missing; sequencing was by immunoSEQ multiplex PCR. This sample has under 80,000 clones; 94% occur once, and the top ten carry around 6.4%. The receptor was derived from a woman aged 40 to 49 in good health. The genes are TRBV5-1 and TRBJ1-1; 8 nucleotides match TRBD1. Sequencing input: blood. CDR3 in amino acids: CASSLEGTGNTEAFF. CDR3 DNA: TGCGCCAGCAGCTTGGAGGGGACAGGTAACACTGAAGCTTTCTTT.